A selection of T cell receptor beta chains follows, all from one sample in a study of cytomegalovirus exposure and HLA in healthy donors. TCRdb's copy holds only in-frame clones and misses some; the assay was immunoSEQ multiplex PCR. The sample lists 120,000 or so clones, 65% to 80% occurring once. The sequenced sample consisted of PBMCs. The receptor set was obtained from a woman aged 55-69 years in good health and CMV-seropositive. CDR3s include the opening cysteine and the closing phenylalanine or tryptophan. Size is stated for part of the rows, as once, few or many counts, or as a class when the clone is expanded.

cdr3_length	j_call	clone_size	v_call	cdr3_aa
14	TRBJ1-1	-	TRBV9	CASSPQEGTVEAFF
16	TRBJ2-3	-	TRBV9	CASSARDRGRTDTQYF
14	TRBJ2-7	-	TRBV11-1	CASSPRGGVAEQYF
13	TRBJ1-1	-	TRBV4-2	CASSQNRDTEAFF
14	TRBJ2-5	-	TRBV5-4	CASSGIEGRVEQYF
16	TRBJ1-6	-	TRBV18	CASSRQARGYNSPLHF
14	-	once	TRBV18	CASSPRESSYEQYF
13	TRBJ1-2	-	TRBV29-1	CSVVRGQQDGYTF
15	TRBJ2-1	-	TRBV4-1	CASSQDGSKRDEQFF
13	TRBJ1-2	-	TRBV6-1	CASSDDTNYGYTF
13	TRBJ1-1	-	TRBV7-6	CASSTGQGTEAFF
11	TRBJ2-1	-	TRBV10-1	CASSGNNEQFF
14	TRBJ2-2	once	TRBV4-2	CASSNQGAAGELFF
13	TRBJ1-4	few	TRBV6-6	CASSGVANEKLFF
15	TRBJ2-3	-	TRBV9	CASSERGSGPNTQYF
15	TRBJ2-2	-	TRBV6-1	CASRGPGGPSGELFF
15	TRBJ2-7	-	TRBV6-1	CASKVAGAFSYEQYF
14	TRBJ2-5	-	TRBV5-1	CASSPGLAGETQYF
16	TRBJ2-6	few	TRBV7-9	CASSLDRGFGANVLTF
14	TRBJ1-5	-	TRBV28	CASSPPWPNQPQHF
13	-	-	TRBV28	CASSLRGAYEQYF
15	TRBJ2-5	few	TRBV18	CASSPSDRHQETQYF
14	TRBJ2-5	-	TRBV30	CAWSYGDRQETQYF
12	TRBJ1-2	-	TRBV6-1	CASSGQRYGYTF
14	TRBJ1-2	-	TRBV10-3	CATALDRDWYGYTF
15	TRBJ2-1	many	TRBV6-5	CASSYASVTYNEQFF
12	TRBJ2-3	-	TRBV4-2	CASSQDASLQYF
14	TRBJ2-1	few	TRBV10-1	CASSEAGGDNEQFF
14	TRBJ2-7	-	TRBV6-1	CASRGGLADYEQYF
11	TRBJ2-1	-	TRBV11-1	CASSSYGEQFF
14	TRBJ1-1	-	TRBV29-1	CSAHHRGQGTEAFF
16	TRBJ2-1	-	TRBV7-3	CASSYSGLAGRNEQFF
15	TRBJ1-2	-	TRBV5-4	CASSSGPIPGLGYTF
15	TRBJ2-5	-	TRBV5-1	CASSLAAGRGETQYF
14	TRBJ1-2	-	TRBV27	CASSPRDRNYGYTF
15	TRBJ2-7	-	TRBV11-3	CASSLSGTGYDEQYF
15	TRBJ2-5	-	TRBV18	CASSDASGTQETQYF
12	TRBJ1-5	-	TRBV2	CASSDSYQPQHF
19	TRBJ2-1	-	TRBV5-1	CASSLAVVAGGPNPNEQFF
18	TRBJ2-5	-	TRBV19	CASSINPREEGGQETQYF
13	TRBJ2-7	-	TRBV7-9	CSSSPGTQYEQYF